Sequencing of this T cell receptor beta chain was carried out in a study of blood T cells in healthy people across ages (dated by TCRdb to the mid-2010s). Background for the entire study: Template switching captured roughly one uniquely barcoded TCR beta cDNA molecule per two T cells in model experiments. Using the same blood draw, the study looked at two additional independent replicas of 1 million unique cDNA reads for two donors, one aged 18 to 30 and the other aged 80 or older. Age-related changes in TCR beta repertoire diversity were measured in the study by deep sequencing normalized with unique cDNA molecular identifiers. Four age groups were formed from the donors: young (average around 15 years), middle-aged (just under 40), aged (roughly 59) and long-lived (82).

Systemically healthy Caucasian individuals from Russia, 39 in total and aged about 6 to 100 years, were included as donors. Each donor gave roughly 9.5 milliliters of peripheral blood, collected into EDTA-treated Vacutainer tubes. Ficoll-Paque density-gradient centrifugation was used to isolate PBMCs, with at least 7 million per sample. Trizol reagent was used to extract total RNA from the PBMCs, yielding at least 5 micrograms per sample. For every donor, flow cytometry on a PBMC aliquot measured the percentage of naive CD45RAhigh/CD27high T cells. The CDR3, from cysteine to phenylalanine, totals 15 residues. Left in the record is the CDR3 DNA by itself, 45 bases read in frame from the first base. Reading the germline V gene gives CDR1 SGHNT and CDR2 YENEEA. Trimming takes 5 bases off V and 1 base off J; junction bases not matched to a gene: 6. Library prep was done by 5' RACE. Sequencing relied on an Illumina HiSeq 2500. A second 7 to 11 cycle PCR used a sample-barcoded 5' primer and a J-beta primer mix. A unique molecular identifier was introduced onto each TCR beta cDNA molecule by a template-switch 5' adaptor carrying 12 random nucleotides. Each sample yielded at least 3 million CDR3-containing paired-end reads. First-strand cDNA synthesis was performed from all RNA using the Mint cDNA synthesis kit, with priming by a TRBC-specific oligonucleotide. Following uracil-DNA glycosylase treatment, a first 18-cycle PCR with universal primers M1SS and BC2_uni_R was performed on all cDNA. Per the source publication's procedure: Normalization of each sample was performed by random selection of 1 million high-quality reads, each carrying a distinct molecular identifier. Reads sharing molecular identifiers were discarded rather than binned into consensus sequences. CDR3 identification, clonotype clustering and error correction used MiTCR with a Q25 quality threshold and the strictest error-elimination algorithm. A nonparametric unseen species model with Euler transformation was used to estimate lower-bound total TCR beta diversity. TCRdb cleaned the public reads at Q25 with fastp, built clones with MiXCR and kept in-frame beta chains. Merged by CDR3 protein, the rows form single entries marked with the most common genes and DNA. TCRdb assigned the V and J calls; the authors' analysis was not used. This sample comprises 600,000 to 900,000 distinct CDR3 sequences, around 24% of them detected only once. The ten largest clonotypes hold less than 3.5% of the sample.

Study-level results and caveats: Observed TCR beta diversity per million T cells fell roughly linearly with age, and a significant reduction was already apparent by age around 40. Because profiling used bulk unsorted PBMCs, naive and antigen-experienced compartments could not be compared conclusively. Compared with the aged group, more naive CD4+ T cells, fewer expanded clones and increased TCR diversity were shown by the long-lived group, suggesting age selection. Because the CMV infection status of the donors was unknown, age-related changes in expanded clonotypes may potentially have been confounded. Total diversity estimates from one million sequenced T cells were considered lower bounds and underestimates. Observed TCR beta diversity correlated strongly with the percentage of naive T cells measured by flow cytometry.

On this clonotype: Its antigen remains undetermined. Per-nucleotide qualities are absent, and no much larger clonotype sits a single base away.

This sample also appeared in a second study, on T cells of mothers and their children. Taken from the second paper: Nine systemically healthy Caucasian individuals served as donors, namely three mothers together with their six children. cDNA synthesis consumed the entire amount of extracted RNA, loaded at around 1.5 ug RNA in each 15 ul reaction. In the second PCR, sample barcodes and 2-4 random nucleotides were introduced via the M1S primer. More than 8 million TCR beta CDR3 reads were obtained from each mother, and about 3 million reads were obtained from each child. In both related and unrelated pairs, thymic selection shapes the output of TCR recombination in a similar way, with inherited differences having only a minor effect. Normalized repertoire overlap was always slightly but never significantly higher in related than unrelated mother-child pairs. No persistent microchimeric T cell clones were detected, at a sensitivity of around 97 clones per million clonotypes. To look for features that set related mother-child pairs apart from unrelated individuals, the researchers ran deep NGS to compare the TCR beta repertoires of mothers and children. On average, the children were approximately 11 +/- 4 years old, while the mothers were roughly 36 +/- 4 years old. After adapter ligation was performed with NEBNext reagents, the libraries were sequenced on an Illumina HiSeq 2000 with 100+100 nt paired-end reads. To prevent cross-contamination, the mother and child libraries were prepared a month apart and were sequenced in separate runs. For each donor, between roughly 450,000 and 2,100,000 distinct TCR beta clonotypes were identified. Naive TCR beta clonotypes were estimated from low-frequency clonotypes matched to each donor's FACS-determined naive share, without sorting.

The sequence is built from TRBV11-3 and TRBJ1-1; the central 8 bases match TRBD1. This TCR came from a boy aged 5-17 years in good health. Source material: blood. CDR3 reads: CASSESGGTNTEAFF. The nucleotide sequence is TGTGCCAGCAGCGAGTCAGGGGGCACGAACACTGAAGCTTTCTTT.